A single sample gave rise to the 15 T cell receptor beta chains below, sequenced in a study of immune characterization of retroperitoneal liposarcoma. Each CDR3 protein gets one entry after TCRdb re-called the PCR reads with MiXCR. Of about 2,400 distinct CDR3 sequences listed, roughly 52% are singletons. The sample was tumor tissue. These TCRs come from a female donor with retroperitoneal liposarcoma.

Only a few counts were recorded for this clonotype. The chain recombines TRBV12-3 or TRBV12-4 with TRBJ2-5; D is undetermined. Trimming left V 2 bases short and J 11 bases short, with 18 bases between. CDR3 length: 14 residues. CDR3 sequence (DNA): TGTGCCAGCAGTTTATATTTGGGTTACAATGAGCAGTACTTC. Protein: CASSLYLGYNEQYF.

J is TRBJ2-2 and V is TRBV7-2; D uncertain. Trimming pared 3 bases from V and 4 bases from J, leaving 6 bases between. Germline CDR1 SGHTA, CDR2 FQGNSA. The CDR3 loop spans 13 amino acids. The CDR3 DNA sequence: TGTGCCAGCAGCTTCAGAAGCACCGGGGAGCTGTTTTTT. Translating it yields CASSFRSTGELFF.

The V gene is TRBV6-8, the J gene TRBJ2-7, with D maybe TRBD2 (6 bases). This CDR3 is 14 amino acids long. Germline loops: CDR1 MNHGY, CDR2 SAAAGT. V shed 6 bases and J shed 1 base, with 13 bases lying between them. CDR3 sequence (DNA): TGTGCCAGCAGATTGGGCGGAGGGTCCTACGAGCAGTACTTC. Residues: CASRLGGGSYEQYF.

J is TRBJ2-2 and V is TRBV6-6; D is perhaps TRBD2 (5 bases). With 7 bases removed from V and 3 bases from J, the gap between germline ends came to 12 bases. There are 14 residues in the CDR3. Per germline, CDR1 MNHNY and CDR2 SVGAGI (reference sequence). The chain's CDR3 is CASNLGGDTGELFF. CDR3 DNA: TGTGCCAGCAATCTCGGAGGTGACACCGGGGAGCTGTTTTTT.

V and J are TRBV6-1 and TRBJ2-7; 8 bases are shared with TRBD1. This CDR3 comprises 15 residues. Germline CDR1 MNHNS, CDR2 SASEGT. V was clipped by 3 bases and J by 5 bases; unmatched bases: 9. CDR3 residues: CASSDGLTGDHEQYF. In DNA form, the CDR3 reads TGTGCCAGCAGTGACGGATTGACAGGGGACCACGAGCAGTACTTC.

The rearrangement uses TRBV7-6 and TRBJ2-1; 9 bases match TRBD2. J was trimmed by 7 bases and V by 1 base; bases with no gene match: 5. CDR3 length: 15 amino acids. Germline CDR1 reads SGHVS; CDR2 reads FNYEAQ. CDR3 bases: TGTGCCAGCAGCTTAGTATGGCGGGAGGGGAATGAGCAGTTCTTC. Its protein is CASSLVWREGNEQFF. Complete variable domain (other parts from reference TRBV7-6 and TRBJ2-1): GAGVSQSPRYKVTKRGQDVALRCDPISGHVSLYWYRQALGQGPEFLTYFNYEAQQDKSGLPNDRFSAERPEGSISTLTIQRTEQRDSAMYRCASSLVWREGNEQFFGPGTRLTVL.

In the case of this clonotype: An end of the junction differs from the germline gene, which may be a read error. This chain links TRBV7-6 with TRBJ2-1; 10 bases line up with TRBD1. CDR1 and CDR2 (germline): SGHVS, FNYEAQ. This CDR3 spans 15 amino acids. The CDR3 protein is CASSLRQGALYEQCF. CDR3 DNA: TGTGCTAGCAGCCTTAGACAGGGGGCTTTGTATGAGCAGTGCTTC.

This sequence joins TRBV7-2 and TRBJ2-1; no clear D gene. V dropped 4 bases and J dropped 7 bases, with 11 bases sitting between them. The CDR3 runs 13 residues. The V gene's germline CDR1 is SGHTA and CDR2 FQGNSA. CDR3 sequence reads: CASSSYVENEQFF. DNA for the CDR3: TGTGCCAGCAGCTCGTATGTCGAGAATGAGCAGTTCTTC.

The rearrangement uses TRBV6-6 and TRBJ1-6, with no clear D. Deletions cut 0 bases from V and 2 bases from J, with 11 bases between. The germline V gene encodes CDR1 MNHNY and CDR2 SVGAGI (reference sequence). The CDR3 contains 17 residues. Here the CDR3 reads CASSYSERDPYNSPLHF. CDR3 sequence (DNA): TGTGCCAGCAGTTACTCCGAAAGGGATCCCTATAATTCACCCCTCCACTTT.

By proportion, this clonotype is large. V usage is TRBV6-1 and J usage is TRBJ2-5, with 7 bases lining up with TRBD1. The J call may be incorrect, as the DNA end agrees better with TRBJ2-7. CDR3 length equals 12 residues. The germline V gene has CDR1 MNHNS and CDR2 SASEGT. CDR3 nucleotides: TGTGCCAGAATCGGACAGGCCAACGAGCAGTACTTC. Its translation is CARIGQANEQYF.

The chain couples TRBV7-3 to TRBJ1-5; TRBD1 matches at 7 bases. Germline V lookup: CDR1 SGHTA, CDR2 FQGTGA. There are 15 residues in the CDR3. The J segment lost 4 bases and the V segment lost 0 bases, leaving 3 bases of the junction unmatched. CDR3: CASSLTTTGNQPQHF. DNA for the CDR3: TGTGCCAGCAGCTTAACAACGACAGGGAATCAGCCCCAGCATTTT. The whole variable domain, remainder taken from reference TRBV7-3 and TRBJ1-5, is GAGVSQTPSNKVTEKGKYVELRCDPISGHTALYWYRQSLGQGPEFLIYFQGTGAADDSGLPNDRFFAVRPEGSVSTLKIQRTERGDSAVYLCASSLTTTGNQPQHFGDGTRLSIL.

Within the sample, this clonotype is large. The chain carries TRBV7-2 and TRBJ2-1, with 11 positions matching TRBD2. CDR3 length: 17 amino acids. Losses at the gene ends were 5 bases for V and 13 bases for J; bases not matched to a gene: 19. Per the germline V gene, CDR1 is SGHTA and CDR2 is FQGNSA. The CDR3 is CASSDVAGGLQGETQFF. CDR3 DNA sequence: TGTGCCAGCAGCGACGTAGCGGGAGGGCTTCAAGGAGAGACCCAGTTCTTC.

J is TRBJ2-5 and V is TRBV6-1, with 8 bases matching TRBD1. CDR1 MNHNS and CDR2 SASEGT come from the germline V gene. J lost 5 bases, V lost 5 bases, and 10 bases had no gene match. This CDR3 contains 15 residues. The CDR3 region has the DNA TGTGCCAGCAGTCAAACCTGGACAGGGTGGGAGACCCAGTACTTC. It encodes CASSQTWTGWETQYF.

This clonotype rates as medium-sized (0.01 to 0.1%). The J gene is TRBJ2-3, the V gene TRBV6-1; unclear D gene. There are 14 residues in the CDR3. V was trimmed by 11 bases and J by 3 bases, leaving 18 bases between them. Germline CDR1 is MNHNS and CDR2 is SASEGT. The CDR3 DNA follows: TGTGCCGTCTCAGGCGGAAGTAGAACAGATACGCAGTATTTT. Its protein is CAVSGGSRTDTQYF.

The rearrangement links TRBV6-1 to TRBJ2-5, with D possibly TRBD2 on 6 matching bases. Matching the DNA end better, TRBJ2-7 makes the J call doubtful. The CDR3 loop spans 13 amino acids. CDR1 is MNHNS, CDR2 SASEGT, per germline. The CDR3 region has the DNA TGTGCCAGCCGCCGTTGGGACGGGGGCGAGCAGTACTTC. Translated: CASRRWDGGEQYF.